The rows below give T cell receptor beta chains drawn from one sample of a study of cytomegalovirus exposure and HLA in healthy donors. Some clones are missing from TCRdb's copy, which holds only in-frame ones; the method was immunoSEQ multiplex PCR. The data hold more than 85,000 clones, with over 12% observed a single time. Sequences were obtained from PBMCs. These receptor sequences come from a female donor in good health and CMV-seronegative. Each CDR3 is given with its conserved first and last residue. The D gene is left open where the match is weak. A clone size is listed for some rows: how often the clone was seen (once, few, many), or a class if it is expanded.

v_call: TRBV6-5; clone_size: NA; d_call: NA; j_call: TRBJ1-1; cdr3_nt: TGTGCCAGCATACCTCAACGAACAGGGACCACTGAAGCTTTCTTT; cdr3_aa: CASIPQRTGTTEAFF
v_call: TRBV5-4; clone_size: few; d_call: NA; j_call: TRBJ1-2; cdr3_nt: TGTGCCAGCAGCTTGGAGAGGAATATTGACTATGGCTACACCTTC; cdr3_aa: CASSLERNIDYGYTF
v_call: TRBV7-9; clone_size: few; d_call: TRBD1; j_call: TRBJ1-2; cdr3_nt: TGTGCCAGCAGCTCCGGACAGGATCTTGGCTACACCTTC; cdr3_aa: CASSSGQDLGYTF
v_call: TRBV4-3; clone_size: NA; d_call: NA; j_call: TRBJ1-2; cdr3_nt: TGCGCCAGCAGCCAAGCGTTGCGACAGAACTATGGCTACACCTTC; cdr3_aa: CASSQALRQNYGYTF
v_call: TRBV28; clone_size: NA; d_call: NA; j_call: TRBJ2-7; cdr3_nt: TGTGCCAGCAGTCCGGGACTGGGGGGCTACGAGCAGTACTTC; cdr3_aa: CASSPGLGGYEQYF
v_call: TRBV9; clone_size: few; d_call: NA; j_call: TRBJ1-4; cdr3_nt: TGTGCCAGCAGCGTAGGCGTACAGAATGAAAAACTGTTTTTT; cdr3_aa: CASSVGVQNEKLFF
v_call: TRBV7-8; clone_size: few; d_call: TRBD2; j_call: TRBJ2-7; cdr3_nt: TGTGCCAGCAGCTTAGGGGACTATCGGTACGAGCAGTACTTC; cdr3_aa: CASSLGDYRYEQYF
v_call: TRBV9; clone_size: few; d_call: TRBD2; j_call: TRBJ2-3; cdr3_nt: TGTGCCAGCTCCCCTAGCGGGAGCACAGATACGCAGTATTTT; cdr3_aa: CASSPSGSTDTQYF
v_call: TRBV5-1; clone_size: few; d_call: NA; j_call: TRBJ2-3; cdr3_nt: TGCGCCAGCAGCGCGGACGAGCTTGGGCCAGGAGGCGATACGCAGTATTTT; cdr3_aa: CASSADELGPGGDTQYF
v_call: TRBV7-6; clone_size: few; d_call: NA; j_call: TRBJ1-6; cdr3_nt: TGTGCCAGCAGTCCAGACCAGGGAGGGAATTCACCCCTCCACTTT; cdr3_aa: CASSPDQGGNSPLHF
v_call: TRBV18; clone_size: NA; d_call: NA; j_call: TRBJ1-1; cdr3_nt: TGTGCCAGCTCACCAGGGGGCGCCGGAAACACTGAAGCTTTCTTT; cdr3_aa: CASSPGGAGNTEAFF
v_call: TRBV4-3; clone_size: NA; d_call: NA; j_call: TRBJ1-2; cdr3_nt: TGCGCCAGCAGCCAAGGGAGCTCTGGTGGCTACACCTTC; cdr3_aa: CASSQGSSGGYTF
v_call: TRBV7-3; clone_size: NA; d_call: NA; j_call: TRBJ1-1; cdr3_nt: TGTGCCAGCAGCTTAGGTGGTGGTGCGGCTTTCTTT; cdr3_aa: CASSLGGGAAFF
v_call: TRBV27; clone_size: NA; d_call: TRBD1; j_call: TRBJ2-2; cdr3_nt: TGTGCCAGCAGTACGAGGGACAGGGGCACCGGGGAGCTGTTTTTT; cdr3_aa: CASSTRDRGTGELFF
v_call: TRBV7-2; clone_size: NA; d_call: NA; j_call: TRBJ1-2; cdr3_nt: TGTGCCAGCAGCGGGGGCGACGACCGGCTCTCTAACTATGGCTACACCTTC; cdr3_aa: CASSGGDDRLSNYGYTF
v_call: TRBV18; clone_size: few; d_call: TRBD1; j_call: TRBJ1-2; cdr3_nt: TGTGCCAGCTCACCCAGGACAAGGACAGGGCATGGCTACACCTTC; cdr3_aa: CASSPRTRTGHGYTF
v_call: TRBV25-1; clone_size: NA; d_call: TRBD1; j_call: TRBJ1-2; cdr3_nt: TGTGCCAGCAGTGGCTTGACAGGGAGATCCTATGGCTACACCTTC; cdr3_aa: CASSGLTGRSYGYTF
v_call: TRBV6-4; clone_size: NA; d_call: NA; j_call: TRBJ1-1; cdr3_nt: TGTGCCAGCAGTGATCGGTTCAACACTGAAGCTTTCTTT; cdr3_aa: CASSDRFNTEAFF
v_call: TRBV11-2; clone_size: NA; d_call: NA; j_call: TRBJ1-6; cdr3_nt: TGTGCCAGCAGCGACAACAGGGTTTCACCCCTCCACTTT; cdr3_aa: CASSDNRVSPLHF
v_call: TRBV7-2; clone_size: NA; d_call: NA; j_call: TRBJ1-6; cdr3_nt: TGTGCCAGCACTTTCTCGGGAACCTATAATTCACCCCTCCACTTT; cdr3_aa: CASTFSGTYNSPLHF
v_call: TRBV4-3; clone_size: NA; d_call: NA; j_call: TRBJ2-7; cdr3_nt: TGCGCCAGCAGCCAAGACACAGGGAAAGCCTACGAGCAGTACTTC; cdr3_aa: CASSQDTGKAYEQYF
v_call: TRBV4-2; clone_size: NA; d_call: TRBD1; j_call: TRBJ1-1; cdr3_nt: TGTGCCAGCAGCCCAACCCAGGACAGGGCGTGGACTGAAGCTTTCTTT; cdr3_aa: CASSPTQDRAWTEAFF
v_call: TRBV15; clone_size: NA; d_call: TRBD1; j_call: TRBJ1-1; cdr3_nt: TGTGCCACCAGCAGTACAGGGGCGAACACTGAAGCTTTCTTT; cdr3_aa: CATSSTGANTEAFF
v_call: TRBV15; clone_size: few; d_call: NA; j_call: TRBJ1-4; cdr3_nt: TGTGCCACCAGACACGCTGATGAAAAACTGTTTTTT; cdr3_aa: CATRHADEKLFF
v_call: TRBV5-4; clone_size: NA; d_call: TRBD2; j_call: TRBJ2-3; cdr3_nt: TGTGCCAGCAGCCCGGGACTAGCAAGTATAGATACGCAGTATTTT; cdr3_aa: CASSPGLASIDTQYF
v_call: TRBV4-3; clone_size: few; d_call: NA; j_call: TRBJ2-1; cdr3_nt: TGCGCCAGCAGCCAAGATCGGATACAGATCAGTGGTGAGCAGTTCTTC; cdr3_aa: CASSQDRIQISGEQFF
v_call: TRBV9; clone_size: NA; d_call: NA; j_call: TRBJ2-3; cdr3_nt: TGTGCCAGCAGCGAAGGGGACACAGATACGCAGTATTTT; cdr3_aa: CASSEGDTDTQYF
v_call: TRBV6-5; clone_size: NA; d_call: TRBD2; j_call: TRBJ2-1; cdr3_nt: TGTGCCAGCAGTTACTCGACTAGCGGGATTGCGAATGAGCAGTTCTTC; cdr3_aa: CASSYSTSGIANEQFF
v_call: TRBV5-1; clone_size: NA; d_call: TRBD1; j_call: TRBJ1-4; cdr3_nt: TGCGCCAGCAGCTTAGGGACAGGGCACACTAATGAAAAACTGTTTTTT; cdr3_aa: CASSLGTGHTNEKLFF
v_call: TRBV29-1; clone_size: NA; d_call: NA; j_call: TRBJ2-1; cdr3_nt: TGCAGCGTTGACGTTTGGCGGGAACCCACGCATGAGCAGTTCTTC; cdr3_aa: CSVDVWREPTHEQFF
v_call: TRBV12-5; clone_size: few; d_call: TRBD1; j_call: TRBJ2-3; cdr3_nt: TGTGCTAGTGGTCCGACCACTACAGGGGGCAATTGGACAGATACGCAGTATTTT; cdr3_aa: CASGPTTTGGNWTDTQYF
v_call: TRBV5-3; clone_size: NA; d_call: NA; j_call: TRBJ1-4; cdr3_nt: TGTGCCAGAAGGGCCCACAGCCAAGGCTTAACTAATGAAAAACTGTTTTTT; cdr3_aa: CARRAHSQGLTNEKLFF
v_call: TRBV11-2; clone_size: few; d_call: NA; j_call: TRBJ1-5; cdr3_nt: TGTGCCAGCAGCTCCAGCCAGGGAGGGGACCAGCCCCAGCATTTT; cdr3_aa: CASSSSQGGDQPQHF
v_call: TRBV28; clone_size: few; d_call: NA; j_call: TRBJ1-2; cdr3_nt: TGTGCCAGCAAGAGACAGGCTAACTATGGCTACACCTTC; cdr3_aa: CASKRQANYGYTF
v_call: TRBV4-3; clone_size: NA; d_call: TRBD1; j_call: TRBJ1-6; cdr3_nt: TGCGCCAGCAGCCTCGGGACAGGGGATTCACCCCTCCACTTT; cdr3_aa: CASSLGTGDSPLHF
v_call: TRBV19; clone_size: few; d_call: TRBD2; j_call: TRBJ2-1; cdr3_nt: TGTGCCAGTAGTATCCACACAGCGGGAGATTTCAATGAGCAGTTCTTC; cdr3_aa: CASSIHTAGDFNEQFF
v_call: TRBV6-5; clone_size: few; d_call: TRBD1; j_call: TRBJ2-7; cdr3_nt: TGTGCCAGCCGACCAGTTGGGACAGGGGCCTACGAGCAGTACTTC; cdr3_aa: CASRPVGTGAYEQYF
v_call: TRBV30; clone_size: few; d_call: NA; j_call: TRBJ1-5; cdr3_nt: TGTGCCTGGAGTGTTTCGAGGAATCAGCCCCAGCATTTT; cdr3_aa: CAWSVSRNQPQHF
v_call: TRBV28; clone_size: NA; d_call: NA; j_call: TRBJ1-2; cdr3_nt: TGTGCCAGCAGGGCGCGGGGGGGGTACTATGGCTACACCTTC; cdr3_aa: CASRARGGYYGYTF
v_call: TRBV29-1; clone_size: NA; d_call: TRBD2; j_call: TRBJ2-7; cdr3_nt: TGCAGCGTCCTAGCGGAGGCCTACGAGCAGTACTTC; cdr3_aa: CSVLAEAYEQYF
v_call: TRBV6-1; clone_size: few; d_call: TRBD2; j_call: TRBJ2-7; cdr3_nt: TGTGCCAGCAGTGAGCAGCGGGGGAGCTACGAGCAGTACTTC; cdr3_aa: CASSEQRGSYEQYF
v_call: TRBV6-5; clone_size: NA; d_call: NA; j_call: TRBJ2-3; cdr3_nt: TGTGCCAGCAGTTACCCGGGCACAGATACGCAGTATTTT; cdr3_aa: CASSYPGTDTQYF
v_call: TRBV30; clone_size: few; d_call: NA; j_call: TRBJ1-3; cdr3_nt: TGTGCCTGGAGTGTGACCGGGGGAAACACCATATATTTT; cdr3_aa: CAWSVTGGNTIYF
v_call: TRBV29-1; clone_size: NA; d_call: NA; j_call: TRBJ2-7; cdr3_nt: TGCAGCGTTGAACTCAGGGGCTCCCAGGGCGAGCAGTACTTC; cdr3_aa: CSVELRGSQGEQYF
v_call: TRBV2; clone_size: NA; d_call: TRBD2; j_call: TRBJ2-1; cdr3_nt: TGTGCCAGCGCCTACAGCGGGGGCCGGCCGGAGCAGTTCTTC; cdr3_aa: CASAYSGGRPEQFF